In this sample, the clone carrying this TCR beta chain turned up many times. Time point meaning: sample taken at primary tumor resection. Extraction of whole RNA from tumor, nontumor lung or frozen PBMC preceded unsorted sequencing. This specimen belongs to a study of spatial heterogeneity in lung cancer. TCRdb fed the 5' RACE reads into MiXCR, producing one record per CDR3 protein. This sample has approximately 92,000 distinct CDR3 sequences, with about an eighth found just once. V shed 6 bases and J 2 bases; nucleotides not matched to a gene: 11. Germline CDR1 reads SQVTM; CDR2 reads ANQGSEA. The CDR3 is 15 amino acids.

The chain employs TRBV29-1 and TRBJ2-3, with 7 bases aligning to TRBD1. The origin of this receptor is a male donor with early-stage non-small cell lung cancer. Sample: PBMCs, taken at surgery. The CDR3 DNA reads TGCAGCGTCTATCCTACAGGGGCCCCCACAGATACGCAGTATTTT. It encodes CSVYPTGAPTDTQYF.